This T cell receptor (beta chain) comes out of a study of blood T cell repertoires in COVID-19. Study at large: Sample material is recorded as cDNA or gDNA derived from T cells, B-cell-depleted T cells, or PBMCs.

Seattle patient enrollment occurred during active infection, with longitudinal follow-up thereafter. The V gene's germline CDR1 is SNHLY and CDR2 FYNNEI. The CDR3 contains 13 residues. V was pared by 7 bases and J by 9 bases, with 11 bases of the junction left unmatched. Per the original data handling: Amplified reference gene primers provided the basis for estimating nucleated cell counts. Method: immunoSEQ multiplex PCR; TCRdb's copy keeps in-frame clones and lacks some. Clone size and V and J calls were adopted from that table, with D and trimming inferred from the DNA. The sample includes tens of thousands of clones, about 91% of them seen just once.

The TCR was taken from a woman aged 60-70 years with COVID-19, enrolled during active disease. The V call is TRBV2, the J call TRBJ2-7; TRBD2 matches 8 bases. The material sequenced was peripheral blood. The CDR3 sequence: CASKELAVEVQYF. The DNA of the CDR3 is TGTGCCAGCAAGGAACTAGCGGTAGAGGTGCAGTACTTC.